The TCR beta chain under discussion was sequenced for a study of T cells in Graves' hyperthyroidism and ophthalmopathy. The overall study: Before treatment of any kind, peripheral blood was taken at initial diagnosis.

From germline, CDR1 is SEHNR and CDR2 FQNEAQ (reference sequence). The V and J ends lost 5 bases and 1 base, in that order; junction bases with no gene match: 4. This CDR3 region has 15 residues. Authors of the study amplified TCR beta CDR3 regions from RNA transcripts. RT-PCR in the first round (using the HTBI primer set) targeted the TCR CDR3. MiXCR, applied by TCRdb to the multiplex PCR reads, yields one record per CDR3 protein. Among 150,000 or so distinct CDR3 sequences, 9.4% were seen once, and the ten largest hold approximately 20%. Newly diagnosed patients aged 18 to 65 had hyperthyroidism of under 2 months' duration. Sampled blood dates from first hyperthyroidism diagnosis, and it precedes any ophthalmopathy symptoms. This clonotype has a count of ten or more.

The receptor was derived from a young woman with Graves' hyperthyroidism that later progressed to Graves' ophthalmopathy. The J gene is TRBJ2-3, the V gene TRBV7-9; 9 positions agree with TRBD2. The sequencing input was blood. CDR3 sequence: CASSLSGSGTDTQYF. The CDR3 DNA reads as TGTGCCAGCAGCCTTAGCGGGAGTGGCACAGATACGCAGTATTTT. The full variable domain, its missing parts supplied by reference TRBV7-9 and TRBJ2-3, is DTGVSQNPRHKITKRGQNVTFRCDPISEHNRLYWYRQTLGQGPEFLTYFQNEAQLEKSRLLSDRFSAERPKGSFSTLEIQRTEQGDSAMYLCASSLSGSGTDTQYFGPGTRLTVL.